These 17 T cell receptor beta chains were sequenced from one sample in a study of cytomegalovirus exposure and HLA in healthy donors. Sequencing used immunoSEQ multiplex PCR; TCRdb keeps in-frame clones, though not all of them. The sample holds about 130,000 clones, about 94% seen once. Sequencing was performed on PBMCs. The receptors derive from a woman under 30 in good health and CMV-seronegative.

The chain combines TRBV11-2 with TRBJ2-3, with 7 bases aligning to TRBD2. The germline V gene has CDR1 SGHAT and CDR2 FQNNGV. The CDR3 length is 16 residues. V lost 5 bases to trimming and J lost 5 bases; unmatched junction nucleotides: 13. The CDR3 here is CASSPHTSAGGDTQYF. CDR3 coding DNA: TGTGCCAGCAGCCCCCATACTAGCGCCGGGGGAGATACGCAGTATTTT.

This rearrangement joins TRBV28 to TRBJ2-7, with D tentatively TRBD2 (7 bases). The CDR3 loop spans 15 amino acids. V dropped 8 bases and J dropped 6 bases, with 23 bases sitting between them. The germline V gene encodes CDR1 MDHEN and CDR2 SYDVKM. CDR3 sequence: CASAWGGLNTGEQYF. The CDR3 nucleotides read TGTGCCAGCGCCTGGGGGGGCCTAAATACGGGCGAGCAGTACTTC.

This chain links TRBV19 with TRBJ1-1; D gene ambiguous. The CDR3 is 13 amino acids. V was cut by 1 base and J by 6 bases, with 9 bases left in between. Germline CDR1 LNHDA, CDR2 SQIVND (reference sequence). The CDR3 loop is CASSIGPAPEAFF. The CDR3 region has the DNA TGTGCCAGTAGTATAGGGCCAGCGCCTGAAGCTTTCTTT.

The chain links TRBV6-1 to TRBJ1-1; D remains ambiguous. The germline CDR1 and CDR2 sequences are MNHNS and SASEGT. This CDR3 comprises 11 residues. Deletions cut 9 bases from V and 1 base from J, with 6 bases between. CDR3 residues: CASLENTEAFF. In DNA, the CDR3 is TGTGCCAGTCTAGAGAACACTGAAGCTTTCTTT.

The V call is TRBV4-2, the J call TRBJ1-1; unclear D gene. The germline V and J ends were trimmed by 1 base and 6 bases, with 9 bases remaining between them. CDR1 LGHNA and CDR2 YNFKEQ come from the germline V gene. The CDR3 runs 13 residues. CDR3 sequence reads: CASSQVRESEAFF. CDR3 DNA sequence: TGTGCCAGCAGCCAAGTAAGGGAGTCTGAAGCTTTCTTT.

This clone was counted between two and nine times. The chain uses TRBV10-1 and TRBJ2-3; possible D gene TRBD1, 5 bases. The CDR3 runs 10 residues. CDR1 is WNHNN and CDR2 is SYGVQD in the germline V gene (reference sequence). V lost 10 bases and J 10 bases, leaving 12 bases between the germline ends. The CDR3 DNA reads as TGCGCCAAGGACCCACAGGCGCAGTATTTT. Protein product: CAKDPQAQYF.

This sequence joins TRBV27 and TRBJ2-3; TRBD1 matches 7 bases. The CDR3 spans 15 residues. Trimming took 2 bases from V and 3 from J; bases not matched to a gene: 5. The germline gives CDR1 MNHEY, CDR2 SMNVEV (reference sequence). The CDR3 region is CASSLGTAGTDTQYF. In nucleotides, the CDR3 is TGTGCCAGCAGTTTAGGGACAGCCGGGACAGATACGCAGTATTTT.

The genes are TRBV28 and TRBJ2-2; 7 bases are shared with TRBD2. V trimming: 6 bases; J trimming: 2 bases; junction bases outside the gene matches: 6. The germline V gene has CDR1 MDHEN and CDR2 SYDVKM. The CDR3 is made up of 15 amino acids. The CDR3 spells CASSEPSGNTGELFF. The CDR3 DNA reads TGTGCCAGCAGCGAACCTAGCGGAAACACCGGGGAGCTGTTTTTT.

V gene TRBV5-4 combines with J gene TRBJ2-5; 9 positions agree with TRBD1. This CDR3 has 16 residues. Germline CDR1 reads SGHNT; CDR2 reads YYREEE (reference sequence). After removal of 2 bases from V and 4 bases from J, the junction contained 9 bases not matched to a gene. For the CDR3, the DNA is TGTGCCAGCAGCTTTGGGATACAGGGGGCTTTAGAGACCCAGTACTTC. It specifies CASSFGIQGALETQYF.

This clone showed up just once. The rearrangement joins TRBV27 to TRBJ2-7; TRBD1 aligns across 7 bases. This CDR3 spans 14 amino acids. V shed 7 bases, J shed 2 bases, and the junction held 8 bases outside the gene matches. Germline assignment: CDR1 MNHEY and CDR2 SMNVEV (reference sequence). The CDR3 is CASTLWDSTYEQYF. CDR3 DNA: TGTGCCAGCACCCTATGGGACAGCACCTACGAGCAGTACTTC.

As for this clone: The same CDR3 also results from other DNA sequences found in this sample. The CDR3 protein is CASSSSGGAFNEQFF. CDR3 in DNA: TGTGCCAGCAGCTCCAGCGGGGGGGCTTTCAATGAGCAGTTCTTC. The chain links TRBV7-3 to TRBJ2-1; TRBD2 agrees at 10 bases. CDR3 length: 15 residues. CDR1 is SGHTA, CDR2 FQGTGA, per germline. Trimming took 4 bases from V and 6 from J; bases not matched to a gene: 6.

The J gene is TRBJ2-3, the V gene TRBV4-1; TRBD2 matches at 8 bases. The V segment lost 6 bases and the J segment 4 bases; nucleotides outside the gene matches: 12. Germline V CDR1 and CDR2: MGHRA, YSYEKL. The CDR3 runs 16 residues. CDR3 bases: TGCGCCAGCAGGACGAGCGGGGGTAGTGGCCCAGATACGCAGTATTTT. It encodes CASRTSGGSGPDTQYF.

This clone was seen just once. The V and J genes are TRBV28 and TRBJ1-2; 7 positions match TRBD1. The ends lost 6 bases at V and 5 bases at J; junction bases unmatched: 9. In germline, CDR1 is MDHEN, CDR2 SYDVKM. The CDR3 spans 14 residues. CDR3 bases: TGTGCCAGCAGCTCCTCAGGACAGGAATATGGCTACACCTTC. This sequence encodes CASSSSGQEYGYTF.

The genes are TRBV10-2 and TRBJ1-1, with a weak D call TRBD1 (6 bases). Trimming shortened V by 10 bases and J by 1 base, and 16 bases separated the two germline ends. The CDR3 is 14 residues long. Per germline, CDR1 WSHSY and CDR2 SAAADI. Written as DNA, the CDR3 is TGCGCCACTAACCTGGGACACGAGAACACTGAAGCTTTCTTT. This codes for CATNLGHENTEAFF.

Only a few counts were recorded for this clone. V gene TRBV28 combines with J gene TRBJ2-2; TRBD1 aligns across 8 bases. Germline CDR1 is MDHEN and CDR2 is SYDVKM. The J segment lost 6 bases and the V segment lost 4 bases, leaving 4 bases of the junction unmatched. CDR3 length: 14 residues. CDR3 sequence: CASSSGQASGELFF. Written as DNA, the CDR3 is TGTGCCAGCAGTTCGGGACAGGCTTCCGGGGAGCTGTTTTTT.

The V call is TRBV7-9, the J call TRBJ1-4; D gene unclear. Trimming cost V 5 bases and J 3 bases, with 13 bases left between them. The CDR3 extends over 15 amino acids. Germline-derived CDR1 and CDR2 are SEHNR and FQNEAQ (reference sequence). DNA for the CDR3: TGTGCCAGCAGCCCGGGCGGGTTTTCTAATGAAAAACTGTTTTTT. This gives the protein CASSPGGFSNEKLFF.

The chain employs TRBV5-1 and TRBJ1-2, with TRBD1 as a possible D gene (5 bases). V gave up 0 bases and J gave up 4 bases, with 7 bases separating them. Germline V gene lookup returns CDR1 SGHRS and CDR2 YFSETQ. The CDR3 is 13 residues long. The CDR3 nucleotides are TGCGCCAGCAGCTTGGAAGGGGTCTATGGCTACACCTTC. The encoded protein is CASSLEGVYGYTF.